This T cell receptor (beta chain) was documented in a study of blood T cells in healthy people across ages. Regarding the study as a whole: There were more naive CD4+ cells and higher diversity in long-lived donors than in aged donors. Researchers report that TCR beta diversity correlated strongly with naive T cell percentage.

A sample-barcoded 5' primer and a J-beta primer mix were used in a second PCR of roughly 6 to 11 cycles. Each cDNA molecule received a tag from a template-switch adaptor that had 12 random nucleotides. TCRdb called the 5' RACE reads again in MiXCR, with one record for every CDR3 protein. The sample contains about a million distinct CDR3 sequences, around 54% of which appear only once. The ends lost 1 base at V and 11 bases at J; junction bases unmatched: 8. The CDR3 runs to 16 residues. Germline assignment: CDR1 SGHTA and CDR2 FQGNSA. The table lists this clonotype with a few counts. Its target is unknown.

Sequenced input: blood. The chain couples TRBV7-2 to TRBJ2-3; 14 positions match TRBD2. The TCR sequence derives from a woman in her fifties or sixties in good health. CDR3 residues: CASSLETGTSGRGQYF. The CDR3 nucleotides are TGTGCCAGCAGCTTAGAGACCGGGACTAGCGGGAGAGGGCAGTATTTT.